Given below is one T cell receptor beta chain in context. No antigen is known for it. The record originates from a study of cytomegalovirus exposure and HLA in healthy donors. Broader study findings: For cytomegalovirus status, the classifier reportedly gave diagnoses with high specificity and sensitivity.

The CDR3 is 15 residues long. V lost 2 bases and J lost 7; bases outside the gene matches: 9. The germline CDR1 and CDR2 sequences are SNHLY and FYNNEI. The PCR ran on 60 Vbeta and 13 Jbeta primers. TCRdb's table, derived via immunoSEQ multiplex PCR, lists solely in-frame clones and lacks some. The sample has approximately 160,000 clones; roughly 77% are singletons. This TCR was sampled from a male donor in good health and CMV-seronegative. This chain connects TRBV2 to TRBJ1-2, with 8 bases matching TRBD1. What was sequenced was PBMCs. This CDR3 reads CASSETRQGLVGYTF. The CDR3 DNA follows: TGTGCCAGCAGTGAAACCCGACAGGGGTTAGTTGGCTACACCTTC. Using reference TRBV2 and TRBJ1-2 for the parts outside the CDR3, the full variable domain is EPEVTQTPSHQVTQMGQEVILRCVPISNHLYFYWYRQILGQKVEFLVSFYNNEISEKSEIFDDQFSVERPDGSNFTLKIRSTKLEDSAMYFCASSETRQGLVGYTFGSGTRLTVV.